The 5 T cell receptor beta chains listed next were all sequenced from one sample in a study of blood T cell repertoires in COVID-19. The protocol was immunoSEQ multiplex PCR, while the TCRdb copy is restricted to in-frame clones and leaves out a portion. The sample carries tens of thousands of clones, over 80% recorded once. Sequencing was carried out using peripheral blood. These TCRs come from a woman aged 80 or older with COVID-19, enrolled during active disease.

This chain connects TRBV30 to TRBJ2-5; D not certain. The CDR3 consists of 13 residues. Germline V gives CDR1 GTSNPN, CDR2 SVGIG (reference sequence). Trimming pared 0 bases from V and 4 bases from J, leaving 9 bases between. In DNA, the CDR3 is TGTGCCTGGAGTGTTTGGCTAGGAGAGACCCAGTACTTC. It is translated as CAWSVWLGETQYF.

In the case of this clone: One junction end does not reproduce the germline sequence, and a read error may be involved. This chain joins TRBV2 and TRBJ2-4; tentatively, D is TRBD2 (6 bases). Germline CDR1 SNHLY, CDR2 FYNNEI. The CDR3 runs to 12 residues. CDR3 nucleotide sequence: TGTGCCAGCAGTGAAGCCGGCAGGTGGGGGGACTTC. Amino acid sequence: CASSEAGRWGDF. The full variable domain, in which reference TRBV2 and TRBJ2-4 provide the parts outside the CDR3, is EPEVTQTPSHQVTQMGQEVILRCVPISNHLYFYWYRQILGQKVEFLVSFYNNEISEKSEIFDDQFSVERPDGSNFTLKIRSTKLEDSAMYFCASSEAGRWGDFGAGTRLSVL.

As to this clone: Sequence at one end of the junction differs from germline and may be a read error. The chain is built from TRBV5-5 and TRBJ2-4; 13 nucleotides line up with TRBD2. The CDR3 is 15 residues long. CDR1 and CDR2 (germline): SGHKS, YYEKEE (reference sequence). The CDR3 DNA is TGTGCCAGCAGCTTGGACACTAGCGGGAGGGCGGAGGAGCACTTC. This gives the protein CASSLDTSGRAEEHF.

This clone was seen a single time. A junction end diverges from the germline sequence, so it may reflect a read error. This chain uses TRBV9 with TRBJ1-4, with TRBD1 matching 9 bases. This CDR3 has 17 residues. Germline loops: CDR1 SGDLS, CDR2 YYNGEE. Here the CDR3 DNA reads TGTGCCAGCAGTGCCGGGACAGGGCGGGTTGGTTTTGAAAAACTATTTTTT. It is translated as CASSAGTGRVGFEKLFF.

The V gene is TRBV6-5, the J gene TRBJ2-7, with D possibly being TRBD1 (5 bases). This CDR3 is built from 16 residues. V gave up 0 bases and J gave up 0 bases, with 12 bases separating them. In germline, CDR1 is MNHEY, CDR2 SVGAGI. The chain's CDR3 is CASSYSGRASSYEQYF. CDR3 DNA: TGTGCCAGCAGTTACTCAGGCAGGGCGAGCTCCTACGAGCAGTACTTC.